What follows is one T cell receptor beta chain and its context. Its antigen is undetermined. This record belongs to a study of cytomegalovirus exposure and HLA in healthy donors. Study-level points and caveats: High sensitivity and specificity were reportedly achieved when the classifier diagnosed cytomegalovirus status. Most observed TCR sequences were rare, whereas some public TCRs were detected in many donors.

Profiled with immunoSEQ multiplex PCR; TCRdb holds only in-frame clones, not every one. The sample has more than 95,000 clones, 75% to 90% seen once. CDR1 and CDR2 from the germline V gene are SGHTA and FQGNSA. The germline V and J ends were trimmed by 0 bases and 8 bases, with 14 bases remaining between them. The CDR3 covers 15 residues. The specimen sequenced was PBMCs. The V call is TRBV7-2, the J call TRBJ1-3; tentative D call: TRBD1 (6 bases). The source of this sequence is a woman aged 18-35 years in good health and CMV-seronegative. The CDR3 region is CASSLATGPFHTIYF. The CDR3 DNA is TGTGCCAGCAGCTTAGCAACAGGGCCGTTTCACACCATATATTTT.